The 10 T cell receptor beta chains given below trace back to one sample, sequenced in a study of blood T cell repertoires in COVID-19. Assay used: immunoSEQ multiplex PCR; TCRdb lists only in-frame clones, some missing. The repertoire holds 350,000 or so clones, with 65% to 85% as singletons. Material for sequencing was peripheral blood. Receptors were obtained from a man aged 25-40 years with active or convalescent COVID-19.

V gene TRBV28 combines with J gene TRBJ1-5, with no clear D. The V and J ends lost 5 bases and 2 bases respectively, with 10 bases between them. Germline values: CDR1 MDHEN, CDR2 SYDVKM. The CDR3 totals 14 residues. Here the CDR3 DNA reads TGTGCCAGCAGTCCGCAGGTGGGCAATCAGCCCCAGCATTTT. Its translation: CASSPQVGNQPQHF.

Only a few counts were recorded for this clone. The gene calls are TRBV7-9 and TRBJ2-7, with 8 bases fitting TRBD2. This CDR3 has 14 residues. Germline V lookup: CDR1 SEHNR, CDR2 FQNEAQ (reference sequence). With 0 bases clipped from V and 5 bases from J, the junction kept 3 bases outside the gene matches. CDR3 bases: TGTGCCAGCAGCTTAGCCGGGGGGGATCACGAGCAGTACTTC. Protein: CASSLAGGDHEQYF. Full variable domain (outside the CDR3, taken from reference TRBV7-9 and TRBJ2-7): DTGVSQNPRHKITKRGQNVTFRCDPISEHNRLYWYRQTLGQGPEFLTYFQNEAQLEKSRLLSDRFSAERPKGSFSTLEIQRTEQGDSAMYLCASSLAGGDHEQYFGPGTRLTVT.

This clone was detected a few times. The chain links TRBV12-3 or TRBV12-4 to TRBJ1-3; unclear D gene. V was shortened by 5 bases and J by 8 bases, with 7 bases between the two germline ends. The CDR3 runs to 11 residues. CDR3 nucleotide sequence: TGTGCCAGCAGTGGGAGAGACACCATATATTTT. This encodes CASSGRDTIYF.

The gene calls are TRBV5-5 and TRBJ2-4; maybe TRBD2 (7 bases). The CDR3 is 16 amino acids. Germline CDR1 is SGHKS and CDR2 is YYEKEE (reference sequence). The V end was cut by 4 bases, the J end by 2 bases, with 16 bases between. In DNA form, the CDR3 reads TGTGCCAGCAGCCGGTGGGGGGGCGGGTCCAAAAACATTCAGTACTTC. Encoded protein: CASSRWGGGSKNIQYF.

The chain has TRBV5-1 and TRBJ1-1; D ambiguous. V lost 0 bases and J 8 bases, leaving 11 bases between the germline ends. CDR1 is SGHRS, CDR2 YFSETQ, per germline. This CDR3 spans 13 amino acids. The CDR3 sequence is CASSLAPGAEAFF. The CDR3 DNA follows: TGCGCCAGCAGCTTGGCCCCGGGAGCCGAAGCTTTCTTT.

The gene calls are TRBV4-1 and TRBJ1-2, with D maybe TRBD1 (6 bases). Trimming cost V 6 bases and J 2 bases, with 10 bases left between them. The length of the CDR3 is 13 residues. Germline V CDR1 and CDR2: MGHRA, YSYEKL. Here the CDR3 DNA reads TGCGCCAGCAGACAGGGTCGAAACTATGGCTACACCTTC. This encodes CASRQGRNYGYTF.

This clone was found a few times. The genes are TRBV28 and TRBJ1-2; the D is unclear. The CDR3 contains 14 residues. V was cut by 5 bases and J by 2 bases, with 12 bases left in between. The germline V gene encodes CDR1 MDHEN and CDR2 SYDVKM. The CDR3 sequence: CASSNYRGNYGYTF. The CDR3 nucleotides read TGTGCCAGCAGTAATTACCGCGGGAACTATGGCTACACCTTC.

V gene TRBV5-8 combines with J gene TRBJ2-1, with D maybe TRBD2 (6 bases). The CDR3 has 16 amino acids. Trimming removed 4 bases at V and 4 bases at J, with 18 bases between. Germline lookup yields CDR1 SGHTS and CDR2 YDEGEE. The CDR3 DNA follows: TGTGCCAGCAGCCGGTACATGGGACGGGGGTACAATGAGCAGTTCTTC. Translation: CASSRYMGRGYNEQFF.

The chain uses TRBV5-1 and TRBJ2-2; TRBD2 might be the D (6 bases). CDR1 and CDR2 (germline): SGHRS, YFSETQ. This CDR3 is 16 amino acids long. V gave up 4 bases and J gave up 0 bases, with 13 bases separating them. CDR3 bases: TGCGCCAGCAGCGGGGTAGTAGCGGCGAACACCGGGGAGCTGTTTTTT. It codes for CASSGVVAANTGELFF. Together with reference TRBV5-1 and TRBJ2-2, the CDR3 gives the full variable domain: KAGVTQTPRYLIKTRGQQVTLSCSPISGHRSVSWYQQTPGQGLQFLFEYFSETQRNKGNFPGRFSGRQFSNSRSEMNVSTLELGDSALYLCASSGVVAANTGELFFGEGSRLTVL.

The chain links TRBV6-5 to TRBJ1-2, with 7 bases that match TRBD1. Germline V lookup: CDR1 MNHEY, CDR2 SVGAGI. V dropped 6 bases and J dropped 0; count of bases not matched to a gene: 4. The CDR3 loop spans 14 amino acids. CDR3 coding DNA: TGTGCCAGCAGAAACAGGGGATCTAACTATGGCTACACCTTC. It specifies CASRNRGSNYGYTF.